Shown below are 4 T cell receptor beta chains from a single sample sequenced in a study of STAT5B mutations in CD4+ large granular lymphocyte leukemia. Sequencing was performed with immunoSEQ multiplex PCR; in TCRdb, only in-frame clones are kept and a portion is missing. The sample includes fewer than 7,500 clones, 60% to 85% of them seen just once. Sequenced material: PBMCs. These receptors were collected from an elderly man with CD4+ T-cell large granular lymphocyte leukemia.

This clone was picked up a small number of times. The rearrangement uses TRBV4-3 and TRBJ2-7; 9 nucleotides line up with TRBD2. Losses at the gene ends were 0 bases for V and 4 bases for J; bases not matched to a gene: 4. The CDR3 is made up of 15 amino acids. Germline-derived CDR1 and CDR2 are LGHNA and YSLEER. CDR3 nucleotide sequence: TGCGCCAGCAGCCAAGAGTTGGGACTAGCTTACGAGCAGTACTTC. Its protein product is CASSQELGLAYEQYF.

V usage is TRBV2 and J usage is TRBJ2-1; 9 positions match TRBD2. CDR1 is SNHLY and CDR2 is FYNNEI in the germline V gene. With V trimmed by 6 bases and J by 6 bases, 6 bases remained unmatched. CDR3 size: 14 residues. The CDR3 protein is CASRGGGAPNEQFF. The CDR3 nucleotides read TGTGCCAGCAGAGGCGGGGGGGCCCCCAATGAGCAGTTCTTC.

This clone was found once. The chain couples TRBV5-4 to TRBJ2-1; 10 bases are shared with TRBD2. The length of the CDR3 is 15 residues. CDR1 is SGHNT, CDR2 YYREEE, per germline (reference sequence). After removal of 0 bases from V and 6 bases from J, the junction contained 3 bases not matched to a gene. The CDR3 bases are TGTGCCAGCAGCTTGGATCTAGCGGGAGTCAATGAGCAGTTCTTC. As protein: CASSLDLAGVNEQFF. The full variable domain, its missing parts supplied by reference TRBV5-4 and TRBJ2-1, is ETGVTQSPTHLIKTRGQQVTLRCSSQSGHNTVSWYQQALGQGPQFIFQYYREEENGRGNFPPRFSGLQFPNYSSELNVNALELDDSALYLCASSLDLAGVNEQFFGPGTRLTVL.

The J gene is TRBJ2-7, the V gene TRBV6-5; 7 bases match TRBD1. Trimming cost V 4 bases and J 0 bases; bases outside gene matches: 0. The CDR3 length is 13 residues. CDR1 is MNHEY and CDR2 is SVGAGI in the germline V gene. This CDR3 is CASSWDSSYEQYF. The CDR3 region has the DNA TGTGCCAGCAGTTGGGACAGCTCCTACGAGCAGTACTTC.